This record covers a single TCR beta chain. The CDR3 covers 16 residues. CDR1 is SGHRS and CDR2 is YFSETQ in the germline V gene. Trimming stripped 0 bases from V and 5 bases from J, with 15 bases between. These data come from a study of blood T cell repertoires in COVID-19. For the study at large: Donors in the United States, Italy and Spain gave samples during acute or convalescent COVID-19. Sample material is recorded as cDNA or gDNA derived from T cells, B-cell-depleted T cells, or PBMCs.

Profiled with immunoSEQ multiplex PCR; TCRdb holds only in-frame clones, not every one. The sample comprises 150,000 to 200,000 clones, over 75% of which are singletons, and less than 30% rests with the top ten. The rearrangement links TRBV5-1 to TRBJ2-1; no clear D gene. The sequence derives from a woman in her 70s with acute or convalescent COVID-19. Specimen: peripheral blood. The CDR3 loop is CASSLAGQPGNNEQFF. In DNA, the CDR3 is TGCGCCAGCAGCTTGGCTGGGCAACCCGGAAACAATGAGCAGTTCTTC.